The clone carrying this TCR beta chain was seen at least ten times. CDR3 length: 16 residues. Germline CDR1 and CDR2: SNHLY and FYNNEI. J lost 4 bases, V lost 10 bases, and 12 bases had no gene match. The data were taken from a study of regulatory T cells in long-lasting Graves disease. Time point denoted: newly diagnosed GD, antithyroid drugs for less than 3 months. PBMC RNA was the source of the TCR library. Sequencing libraries for TCR beta were prepared with iRepertoire HTBI primers and Arm-PCR of CDR3 regions. Using its own MiXCR run on the multiplex PCR reads, TCRdb lists one record per CDR3 protein. The table shows around 500,000 distinct CDR3 sequences, with 13% occurring only once. These same records also appear under a second study, on T cells in Graves' hyperthyroidism and ophthalmopathy.

The chain is built from TRBV2 and TRBJ2-1, with 11 bases lining up with TRBD2. The sequencing used peripheral blood mononuclear cells (PBMCs), collected at new diagnosis, from a patient treated with antithyroid drugs. This clonotype was obtained from a man younger than 40 with Graves disease. The CDR3 here is CATNPELAGVYNEQFF. CDR3 sequence (DNA): TGTGCCACTAACCCCGAACTAGCGGGAGTGTACAATGAGCAGTTCTTC.